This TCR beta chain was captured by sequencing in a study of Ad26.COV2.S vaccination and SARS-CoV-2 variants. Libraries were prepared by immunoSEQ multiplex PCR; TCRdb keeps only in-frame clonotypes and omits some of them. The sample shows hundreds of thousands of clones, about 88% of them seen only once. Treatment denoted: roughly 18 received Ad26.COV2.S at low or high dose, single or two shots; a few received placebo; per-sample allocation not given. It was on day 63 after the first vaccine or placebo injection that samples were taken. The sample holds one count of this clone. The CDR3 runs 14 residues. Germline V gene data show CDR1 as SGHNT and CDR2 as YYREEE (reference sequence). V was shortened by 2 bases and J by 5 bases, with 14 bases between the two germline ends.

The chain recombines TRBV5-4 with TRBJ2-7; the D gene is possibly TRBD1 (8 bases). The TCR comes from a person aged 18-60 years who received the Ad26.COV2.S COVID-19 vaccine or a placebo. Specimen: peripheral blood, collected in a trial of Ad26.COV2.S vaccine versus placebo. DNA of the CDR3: TGTGCCAGCAGCTTTACAGGGGGGGGCGACGAGCAGTACTTC. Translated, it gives CASSFTGGGDEQYF.